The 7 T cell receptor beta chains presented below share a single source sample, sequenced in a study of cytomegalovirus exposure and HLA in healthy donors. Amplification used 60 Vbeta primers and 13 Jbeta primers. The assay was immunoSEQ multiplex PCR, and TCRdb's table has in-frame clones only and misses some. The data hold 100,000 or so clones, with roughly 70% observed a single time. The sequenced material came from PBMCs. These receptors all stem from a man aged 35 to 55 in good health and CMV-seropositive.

CDR3 bases: TGCGCCAGCAGCTTGGCCGGGACTAGTAATGAGCAGTTCTTC. It translates to CASSLAGTSNEQFF. The chain has TRBV5-1 and TRBJ2-1, with 8 bases that match TRBD2. The junction had 3 bases not matched to a gene; V was cut back by 0 bases and J by 7 bases. CDR3 size: 14 residues. Germline CDR1 reads SGHRS; CDR2 reads YFSETQ.

DNA for the CDR3: TGTGCCAGCAGTCCCGGGGTAGTCAAAAACATTCAGTACTTC. Amino acids: CASSPGVVKNIQYF. The V and J genes are TRBV5-4 and TRBJ2-4, with D perhaps matching TRBD2 (5 bases). The CDR3 contains 14 residues. CDR1 is SGHNT and CDR2 is YYREEE in the germline V gene (reference sequence). With 5 bases removed from V and 3 bases from J, the gap between germline ends came to 12 bases.

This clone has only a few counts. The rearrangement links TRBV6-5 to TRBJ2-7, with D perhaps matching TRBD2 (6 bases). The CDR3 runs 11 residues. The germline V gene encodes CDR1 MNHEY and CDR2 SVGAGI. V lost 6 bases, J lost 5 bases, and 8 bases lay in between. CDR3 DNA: TGTGCCAGCAGCTCGGGAGACGAGCAGTACGTC. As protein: CASSSGDEQYV.

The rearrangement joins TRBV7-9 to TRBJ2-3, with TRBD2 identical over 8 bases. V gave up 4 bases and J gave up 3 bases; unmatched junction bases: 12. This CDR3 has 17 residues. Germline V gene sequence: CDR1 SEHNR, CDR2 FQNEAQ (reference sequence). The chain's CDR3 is CASSSSTGGPLTDTQYF. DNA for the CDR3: TGTGCCAGCAGCTCCTCAACGGGAGGGCCTTTGACAGATACGCAGTATTTT.

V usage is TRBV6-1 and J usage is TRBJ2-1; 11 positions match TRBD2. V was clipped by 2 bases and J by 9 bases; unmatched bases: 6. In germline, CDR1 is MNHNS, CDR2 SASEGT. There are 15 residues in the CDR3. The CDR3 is CASSEYSGRAGEQFF. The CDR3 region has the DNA TGTGCCAGCAGTGAATATAGCGGGAGGGCCGGTGAGCAGTTCTTC.

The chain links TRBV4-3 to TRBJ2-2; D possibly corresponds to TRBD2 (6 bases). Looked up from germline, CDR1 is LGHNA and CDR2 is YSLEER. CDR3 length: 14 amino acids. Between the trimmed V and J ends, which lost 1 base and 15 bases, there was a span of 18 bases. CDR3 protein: CASSQALGEVILFF. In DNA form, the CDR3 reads TGCGCCAGCAGCCAAGCCCTGGGGGAGGTCATATTGTTTTTT.

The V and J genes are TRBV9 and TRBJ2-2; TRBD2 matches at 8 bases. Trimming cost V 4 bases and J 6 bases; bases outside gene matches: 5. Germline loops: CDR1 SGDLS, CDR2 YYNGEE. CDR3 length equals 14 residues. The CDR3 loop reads CASSPISGAGELFF. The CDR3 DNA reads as TGTGCCAGCAGCCCAATTAGCGGGGCCGGGGAGCTGTTTTTT.